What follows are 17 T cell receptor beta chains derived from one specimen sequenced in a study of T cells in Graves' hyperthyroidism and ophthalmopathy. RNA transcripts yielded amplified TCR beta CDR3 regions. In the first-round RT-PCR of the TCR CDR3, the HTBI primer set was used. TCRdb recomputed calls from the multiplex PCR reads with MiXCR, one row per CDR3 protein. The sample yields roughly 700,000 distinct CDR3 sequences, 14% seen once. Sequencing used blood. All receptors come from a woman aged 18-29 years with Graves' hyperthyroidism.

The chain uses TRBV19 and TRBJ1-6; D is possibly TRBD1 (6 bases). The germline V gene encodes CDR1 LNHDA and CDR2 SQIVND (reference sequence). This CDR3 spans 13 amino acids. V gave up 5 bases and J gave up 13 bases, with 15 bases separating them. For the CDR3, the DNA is TGTGCCAGTAGTCCAGGACAGCCTCCTCCCCTCCACTTT. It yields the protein CASSPGQPPPLHF.

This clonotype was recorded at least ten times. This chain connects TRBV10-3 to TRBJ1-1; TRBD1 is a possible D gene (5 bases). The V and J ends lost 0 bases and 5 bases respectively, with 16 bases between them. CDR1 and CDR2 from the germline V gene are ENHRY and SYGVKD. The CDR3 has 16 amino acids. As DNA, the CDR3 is TGTGCCATCAGTGAGTCCGCGGGAGGGTGGGGGACTGAAGCTTTCTTT. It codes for CAISESAGGWGTEAFF.

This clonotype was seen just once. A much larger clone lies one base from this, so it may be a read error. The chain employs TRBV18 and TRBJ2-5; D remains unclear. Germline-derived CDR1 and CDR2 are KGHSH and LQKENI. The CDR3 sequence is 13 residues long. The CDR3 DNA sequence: TGTGCCAGCCCACCAAGACTCCAAGAGACCCAGTACTTC. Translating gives CASPPRLQETQYF.

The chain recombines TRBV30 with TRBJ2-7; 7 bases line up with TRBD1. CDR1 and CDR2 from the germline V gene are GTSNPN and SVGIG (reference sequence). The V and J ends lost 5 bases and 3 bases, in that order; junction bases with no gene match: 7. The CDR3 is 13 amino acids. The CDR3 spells CAWSTGTYYEQYF. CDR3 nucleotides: TGTGCCTGGTCGACAGGGACCTACTACGAGCAGTACTTC.

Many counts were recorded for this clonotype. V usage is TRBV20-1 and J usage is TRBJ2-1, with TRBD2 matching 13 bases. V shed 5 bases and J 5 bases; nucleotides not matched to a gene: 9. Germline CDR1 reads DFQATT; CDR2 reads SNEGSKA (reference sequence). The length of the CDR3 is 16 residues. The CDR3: CSAVLFTSGRDNEQFF. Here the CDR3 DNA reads TGCAGTGCTGTACTCTTTACTAGCGGGAGGGACAATGAGCAGTTCTTC.

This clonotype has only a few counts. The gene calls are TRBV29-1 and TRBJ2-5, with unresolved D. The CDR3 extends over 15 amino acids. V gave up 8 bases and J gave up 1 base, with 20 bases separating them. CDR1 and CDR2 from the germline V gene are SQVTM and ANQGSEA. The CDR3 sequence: CSPLVTENFQETQYF. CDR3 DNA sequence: TGCAGCCCCTTGGTAACAGAAAATTTCCAAGAGACCCAGTACTTC.

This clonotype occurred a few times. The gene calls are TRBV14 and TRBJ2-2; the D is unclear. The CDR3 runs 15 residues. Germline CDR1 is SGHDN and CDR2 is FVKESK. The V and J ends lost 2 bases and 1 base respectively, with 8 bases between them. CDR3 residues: CASSQIGLNTGELFF. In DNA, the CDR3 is TGTGCCAGCAGCCAAATCGGTTTGAACACCGGGGAGCTGTTTTTT.

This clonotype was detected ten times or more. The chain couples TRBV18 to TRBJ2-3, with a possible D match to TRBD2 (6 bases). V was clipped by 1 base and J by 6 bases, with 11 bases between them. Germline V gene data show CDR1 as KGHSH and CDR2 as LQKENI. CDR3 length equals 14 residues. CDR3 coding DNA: TGTGCCAGCTCACCACAACGGGGGAAGGATACGCAGTATTTT. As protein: CASSPQRGKDTQYF.

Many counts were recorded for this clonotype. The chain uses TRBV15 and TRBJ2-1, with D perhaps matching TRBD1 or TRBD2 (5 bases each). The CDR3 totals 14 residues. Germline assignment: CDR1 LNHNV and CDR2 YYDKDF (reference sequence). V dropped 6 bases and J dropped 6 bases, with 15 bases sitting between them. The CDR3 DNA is TGTGCCACCAGTACCGGGACGGCCCCCAATGAGCAGTTCTTC. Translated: CATSTGTAPNEQFF.

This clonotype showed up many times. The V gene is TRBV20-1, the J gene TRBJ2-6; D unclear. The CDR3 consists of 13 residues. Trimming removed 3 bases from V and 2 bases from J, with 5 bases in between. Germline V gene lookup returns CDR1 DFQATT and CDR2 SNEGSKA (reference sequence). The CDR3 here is CSARPAGANVLTF. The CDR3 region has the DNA TGCAGTGCTAGGCCCGCTGGGGCCAACGTCCTGACTTTC.

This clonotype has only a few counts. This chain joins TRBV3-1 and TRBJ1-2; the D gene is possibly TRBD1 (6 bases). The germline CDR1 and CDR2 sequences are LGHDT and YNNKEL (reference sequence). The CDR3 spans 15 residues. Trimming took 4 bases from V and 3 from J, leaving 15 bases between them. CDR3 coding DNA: TGTGCCAGCAGCCCCAGGGGTTCCAGGGACTATGGCTACACCTTC. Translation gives CASSPRGSRDYGYTF.

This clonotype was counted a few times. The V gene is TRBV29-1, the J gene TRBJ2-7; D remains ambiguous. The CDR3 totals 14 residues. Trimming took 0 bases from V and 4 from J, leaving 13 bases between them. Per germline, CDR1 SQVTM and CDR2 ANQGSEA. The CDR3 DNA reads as TGCAGCGTTGAAGACGACCCGACATCGTACGAGCAGTACTTC. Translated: CSVEDDPTSYEQYF.

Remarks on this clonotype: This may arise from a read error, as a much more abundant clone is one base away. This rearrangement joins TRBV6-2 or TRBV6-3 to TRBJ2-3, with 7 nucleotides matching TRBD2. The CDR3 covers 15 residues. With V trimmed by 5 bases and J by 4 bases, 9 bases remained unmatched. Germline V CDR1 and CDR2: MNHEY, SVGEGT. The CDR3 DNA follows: TGTGCCAGCAGTATAACCGTAGGGAGGGCAGATACGCAGTATTTT. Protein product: CASSITVGRADTQYF.

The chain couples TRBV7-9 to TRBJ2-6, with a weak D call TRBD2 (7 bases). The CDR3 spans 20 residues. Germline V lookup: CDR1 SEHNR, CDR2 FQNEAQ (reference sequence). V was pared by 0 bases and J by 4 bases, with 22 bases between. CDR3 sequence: CASSLAAVFAGAEGANVLTF. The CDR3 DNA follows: TGTGCCAGCAGCTTAGCGGCCGTATTCGCGGGGGCTGAAGGGGCCAACGTCCTGACTTTC. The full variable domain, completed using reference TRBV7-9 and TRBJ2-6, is DTGVSQNPRHKITKRGQNVTFRCDPISEHNRLYWYRQTLGQGPEFLTYFQNEAQLEKSRLLSDRFSAERPKGSFSTLEIQRTEQGDSAMYLCASSLAAVFAGAEGANVLTFGAGSRLTVL.

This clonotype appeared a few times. The DNA for the CDR3 is TGTGCCAGTAGTACCGGGGACGGTACCTATGGCTACACCTTC. This sequence encodes CASSTGDGTYGYTF. J is TRBJ1-2 and V is TRBV19, with D possibly being TRBD1 (5 bases). V was trimmed by 4 bases and J by 4 bases, leaving 13 bases between them. CDR1 and CDR2 (germline): LNHDA, SQIVND (reference sequence). The CDR3 totals 14 residues. Drawing the rest from reference TRBV19 and TRBJ1-2, the complete variable domain is DGGITQSPKYLFRKEGQNVTLSCEQNLNHDAMYWYRQDPGQGLRLIYYSQIVNDFQKGDIAEGYSVSREKKESFPLTVTSAQKNPTAFYLCASSTGDGTYGYTFGSGTRLTVV.

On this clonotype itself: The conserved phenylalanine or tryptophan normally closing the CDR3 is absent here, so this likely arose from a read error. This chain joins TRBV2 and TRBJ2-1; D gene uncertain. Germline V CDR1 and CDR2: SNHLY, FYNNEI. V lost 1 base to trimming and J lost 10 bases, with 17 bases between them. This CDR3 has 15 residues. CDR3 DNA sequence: TGTGCCAGCAGTGAAGTGGTAGAGGCGCTTTGGGAGCAGTTCCTC. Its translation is CASSEVVEALWEQFL.

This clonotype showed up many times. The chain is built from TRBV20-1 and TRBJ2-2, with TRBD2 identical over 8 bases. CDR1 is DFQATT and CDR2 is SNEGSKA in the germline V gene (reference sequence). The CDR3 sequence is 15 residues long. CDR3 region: CSGLAGPLGTGELFF. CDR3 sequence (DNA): TGCAGCGGACTAGCAGGGCCCTTGGGCACCGGGGAGCTGTTTTTT.